This TCR beta chain was identified in a study of vaccination effects on CD4 cells after COVID-19. As to this clone: What it binds is unknown.

Some clones are missing from TCRdb's copy, which holds only in-frame ones; the method was immunoSEQ multiplex PCR. The sample carries about 59,000 clones, about 73% recorded once. CDR3 length: 14 amino acids. V gave up 2 bases and J gave up 7 bases, with 14 bases separating them. Germline V gene sequence: CDR1 SGHTA, CDR2 FQGNSA. Under the ViraFEST assay, PBMC were stimulated with viral peptide pools so that antigen-specific CD4+ T cells expanded. Sequencing was performed afterwards. Culturing for 9 to 10 days preceded CD4+ T cell isolation. As their vaccination, participants received two doses of either BNT162b2 or mRNA-1273.

The chain carries TRBV7-2 and TRBJ1-2, with D possibly matching TRBD1 (6 bases). The receptor was isolated from a human donor who received a COVID-19 vaccine. This specimen consisted of CD4+ T cells from PBMCs cultured with HCoV-OC43 spike peptides, obtained after COVID-19 vaccination. Specified subset: HCoV-OC43 spike overlapping peptide pool stimulation. The CDR3 DNA reads as TGTGCCAGCAGCTTATCGGCAGGGGAGTTTGGCTACACCTTC. This encodes CASSLSAGEFGYTF.